These 21 T cell receptor beta chains share one sample of origin, sequenced in a study of cytomegalovirus exposure and HLA in healthy donors. The PCR employed 60 Vbeta primers together with 13 Jbeta primers. Sequencing used immunoSEQ multiplex PCR; TCRdb keeps in-frame clones, though not all of them. This table has nearly 95,000 clones, about 63% appearing once. Sequencing used PBMCs. The receptors were sampled from a woman aged 25 to 39 in good health and CMV-seronegative.

This clone was seen a few times. The chain uses TRBV27 and TRBJ2-1; 12 bases fit TRBD2. This CDR3 region has 19 residues. The trim removed 5 bases at V and 0 bases at J, leaving 11 bases unmatched. Germline CDR1 reads MNHEY; CDR2 reads SMNVEV (reference sequence). The CDR3 DNA sequence: TGTGCCAGCAGTGTACTAGCGGGAGGTCCCCTAGGCTCCTACAATGAGCAGTTCTTC. Its protein product is CASSVLAGGPLGSYNEQFF.

This clone was counted only a few times. The genes are TRBV11-2 and TRBJ2-7; weak D call: TRBD1 (5 bases). Germline-derived CDR1 and CDR2 are SGHAT and FQNNGV. The CDR3 is made up of 15 amino acids. Deletions cut 3 bases from V and 3 bases from J, with 15 bases between. CDR3 amino acids: CASSFESGRGYEQYF. CDR3 coding DNA: TGTGCCAGCAGCTTCGAATCCGGAAGGGGCTACGAGCAGTACTTC. The variable domain in full, with the rest retrieved from reference TRBV11-2 and TRBJ2-7, is EAGVAQSPRYKIIEKRQSVAFWCNPISGHATLYWYQQILGQGPKLLIQFQNNGVVDDSQLPKDRFSAERLKGVDSTLKIQPAKLEDSAVYLCASSFESGRGYEQYFGPGTRLTVT.

The rearrangement joins TRBV6-5 to TRBJ2-1; 8 positions agree with TRBD1. The V and J ends lost 6 bases and 1 base, in that order; junction bases with no gene match: 5. The germline gives CDR1 MNHEY, CDR2 SVGAGI. The CDR3 runs to 15 residues. The chain's CDR3 is CASRLTGGSYNEQFF. CDR3 in DNA: TGTGCCAGCAGACTCACAGGGGGATCCTACAATGAGCAGTTCTTC.

The genes are TRBV11-2 and TRBJ2-5; D gene uncertain. CDR1 and CDR2 (germline): SGHAT, FQNNGV. CDR3 size: 15 residues. V lost 0 bases and J lost 1, with 9 bases in between. CDR3 residues: CASSLDSTVQETQYF. Here the CDR3 DNA reads TGTGCCAGCAGCTTAGATTCCACGGTCCAAGAGACCCAGTACTTC.

As for this clone: One end of the junction fails to match germline, which may point to a read error. The CDR3: CSSSIVNQPQHF. DNA of the CDR3: TGTTCCAGCAGCATCGTCAATCAGCCCCAGCATTTT. The chain is built from TRBV7-9 and TRBJ1-5; no definite D call. In germline, CDR1 is SEHNR, CDR2 FQNEAQ (reference sequence). The CDR3 sequence is 12 residues long.

This chain connects TRBV5-4 to TRBJ2-1; 10 bases are shared with TRBD1. The trim removed 0 bases at V and 8 bases at J, leaving 5 bases unmatched. The CDR3 totals 15 residues. Germline values: CDR1 SGHNT, CDR2 YYREEE (reference sequence). Here the CDR3 DNA reads TGTGCCAGCAGCTTGGAGACAGGGGGCGTGGATGAGCAGTTCTTC. It encodes CASSLETGGVDEQFF.

This chain connects TRBV2 to TRBJ1-5; TRBD1 is a possible D gene (6 bases). The germline V gene encodes CDR1 SNHLY and CDR2 FYNNEI. The CDR3 length is 11 residues. V was shortened by 6 bases and J by 13 bases, with 13 bases between the two germline ends. The CDR3 bases are TGTGCCAGCAGGGAGAGGGGGAGTCAGCATTTT. Protein product: CASRERGSQHF.

This clone was picked up a small number of times. The chain carries TRBV29-1 and TRBJ2-7; 9 bases map to TRBD1. V was pared by 0 bases and J by 3 bases, with 3 bases of the junction left unmatched. Germline V gene data show CDR1 as SQVTM and CDR2 as ANQGSEA. The CDR3 spans 14 residues. CDR3 sequence (DNA): TGCAGCGTTGAAGATCGGGACAGGGACTACGAGCAGTACTTC. Translation: CSVEDRDRDYEQYF.

The J gene is TRBJ1-4, the V gene TRBV28, with D uncertain. V lost 1 base and J 8 bases, leaving 11 bases between the germline ends. The germline V gene has CDR1 MDHEN and CDR2 SYDVKM. The CDR3 is 14 residues long. The CDR3 protein is CASSLSGDWEKLFF. CDR3 DNA sequence: TGTGCCAGCAGTTTATCCGGGGATTGGGAAAAACTGTTTTTT. Complete variable domain (other parts from reference TRBV28 and TRBJ1-4): DVKVTQSSRYLVKRTGEKVFLECVQDMDHENMFWYRQDPGLGLRLIYFSYDVKMKEKGDIPEGYSVSREKKERFSLILESASTNQTSMYLCASSLSGDWEKLFFGSGTQLSVL.

This clone was observed a few times. This specimen includes other DNA sequences encoding the same CDR3. The rearrangement links TRBV2 to TRBJ1-1; D might be TRBD1 (5 bases). The CDR3 consists of 16 residues. Trimming shortened V by 2 bases and J by 4 bases, and 17 bases separated the two germline ends. Germline V lookup: CDR1 SNHLY, CDR2 FYNNEI. The CDR3 here is CASSELGTGVGTEAFF. The DNA of the CDR3 is TGTGCCAGCAGTGAACTTGGGACGGGGGTGGGCACTGAAGCTTTCTTT.

The V gene is TRBV28, the J gene TRBJ2-2; tentative D call: TRBD1 (6 bases). Germline-derived CDR1 and CDR2 are MDHEN and SYDVKM. CDR3 length: 16 amino acids. The V end was cut by 6 bases, the J end by 2 bases, with 16 bases between. CDR3 loop: CASSPHRALNTGELFF. The CDR3 DNA is TGTGCCAGCAGCCCCCACAGGGCTCTTAACACCGGGGAGCTGTTTTTT. Full variable domain (remainder filled in from reference TRBV28 and TRBJ2-2): DVKVTQSSRYLVKRTGEKVFLECVQDMDHENMFWYRQDPGLGLRLIYFSYDVKMKEKGDIPEGYSVSREKKERFSLILESASTNQTSMYLCASSPHRALNTGELFFGEGSRLTVL.

The chain carries TRBV2 and TRBJ2-4; 7 bases are a match to TRBD2. With V trimmed by 8 bases and J by 0 bases, 4 bases remained unmatched. The CDR3 has 14 amino acids. The germline V gene encodes CDR1 SNHLY and CDR2 FYNNEI. In DNA, the CDR3 is TGTGCCAGCCTTAAGCGGGGAGCCAAAAACATTCAGTACTTC. This gives the protein CASLKRGAKNIQYF.

The J gene is TRBJ1-2, the V gene TRBV27; 7 bases are a match to TRBD1. Germline CDR1 reads MNHEY; CDR2 reads SMNVEV (reference sequence). The CDR3 spans 13 residues. V shed 2 bases, J shed 7 bases, and the junction held 4 bases outside the gene matches. The CDR3 loop reads CASSLVGGGGYTF. The CDR3 bases are TGTGCCAGCAGTTTAGTAGGGGGCGGTGGCTACACCTTC.

The rearrangement uses TRBV2 and TRBJ2-1, with 10 bases identical to TRBD2. J was trimmed by 8 bases and V by 4 bases; bases with no gene match: 5. CDR3 length: 14 amino acids. Per germline, CDR1 SNHLY and CDR2 FYNNEI. The CDR3 is CASSGSSGSDEQFF. Here the CDR3 DNA reads TGTGCCAGCAGTGGCTCTAGCGGGAGCGATGAGCAGTTCTTC.

The V gene is TRBV5-1, the J gene TRBJ2-7, with 7 bases lining up with TRBD1. CDR3 length equals 15 residues. Germline V gene lookup returns CDR1 SGHRS and CDR2 YFSETQ. The V segment lost 2 bases and the J segment 2 bases; nucleotides outside the gene matches: 7. The CDR3 sequence: CASSLGPQGAYEQYF. The DNA of the CDR3 is TGCGCCAGCAGCTTAGGTCCGCAGGGGGCCTACGAGCAGTACTTC.

This clone was seen only a few times. This sequence joins TRBV6-4 and TRBJ1-2; maybe TRBD1 (5 bases). This CDR3 region has 11 residues. Deletions cut 5 bases from V and 8 bases from J, with 9 bases between. The germline CDR1 and CDR2 sequences are MRHNA and SNTAGT. CDR3 DNA: TGTGCCAGCAGTCAGGGTACGGGCTACACCTTC. It encodes CASSQGTGYTF.

The genes are TRBV7-9 and TRBJ2-5; D uncertain. Germline V gene lookup returns CDR1 SEHNR and CDR2 FQNEAQ (reference sequence). This CDR3 has 14 residues. V was shortened by 0 bases and J by 0 bases, with 5 bases between the two germline ends. The CDR3 DNA reads TGTGCCAGCAGCTTAGCGGCCTACCAAGAGACCCAGTACTTC. Its protein is CASSLAAYQETQYF.

This chain connects TRBV5-6 to TRBJ2-7; weak D call: TRBD2 (6 bases). Germline V gene lookup returns CDR1 SGHDT and CDR2 YYEEEE. This CDR3 has 14 amino acids. Trimming pared 0 bases from V and 5 bases from J, leaving 12 bases between. CDR3 region: CASSLGRAGHEQYF. DNA for the CDR3: TGTGCCAGCAGCTTGGGGAGGGCAGGGCACGAGCAGTACTTC.

This rearrangement joins TRBV11-2 to TRBJ2-1; possible D gene TRBD2, 6 bases. This CDR3 region has 15 residues. The V gene's germline CDR1 is SGHAT and CDR2 FQNNGV. Trimming removed 2 bases at V and 5 bases at J, with 13 bases between. As DNA, the CDR3 is TGTGCCAGCAGCTTATTGCCGGGACTCAACAATGAGCAGTTCTTC. Translation gives CASSLLPGLNNEQFF. Complete variable domain (other parts from reference TRBV11-2 and TRBJ2-1): EAGVAQSPRYKIIEKRQSVAFWCNPISGHATLYWYQQILGQGPKLLIQFQNNGVVDDSQLPKDRFSAERLKGVDSTLKIQPAKLEDSAVYLCASSLLPGLNNEQFFGPGTRLTVL.

J is TRBJ1-3 and V is TRBV7-2, with TRBD1 matching 8 bases. CDR3 size: 15 residues. The V segment lost 2 bases and the J segment 3 bases; nucleotides outside the gene matches: 3. The germline CDR1 and CDR2 sequences are SGHTA and FQGNSA. CDR3 DNA: TGTGCCAGCAGCTTAACCAGGGGGCTTGGAAACACCATATATTTT. This gives the protein CASSLTRGLGNTIYF. Full variable domain (rest looked up from reference TRBV7-2 and TRBJ1-3): GAGVSQSPSNKVTEKGKDVELRCDPISGHTALYWYRQSLGQGLEFLIYFQGNSAPDKSGLPSDRFSAERTGGSVSTLTIQRTQQEDSAVYLCASSLTRGLGNTIYFGEGSWLTVV.

This clone showed up just a few times. The rearrangement links TRBV19 to TRBJ2-5; D might be TRBD2 (6 bases). The CDR3 consists of 13 residues. V was clipped by 3 bases and J by 5 bases, with 10 bases between them. Germline loops: CDR1 LNHDA, CDR2 SQIVND (reference sequence). For the CDR3, the DNA is TGTGCCAGTAGTATGAACGGGGGTGAGACCCAGTACTTC. Translated, it gives CASSMNGGETQYF.